This TCR beta chain was profiled in a study of blood T cell repertoires in COVID-19. Across the study: The origin of the acute and convalescent COVID-19 samples was the United States, Italy and Spain. The analysed material was cDNA or gDNA that came from T cells, B-cell-depleted T cells, or PBMCs.

Trimming stripped 5 bases from V and 4 bases from J, with 17 bases between. CDR3 length: 15 residues. CDR1 and CDR2 (germline): LNHDA, SQIVND (reference sequence). Libraries were prepared by immunoSEQ multiplex PCR; TCRdb keeps only in-frame clonotypes and omits some of them. The sample consists of tens of thousands of clones, more than 80% of them appearing once. The source material was peripheral blood. V gene TRBV19 combines with J gene TRBJ1-2, with D possibly matching TRBD1 (5 bases). The receptor was derived from a woman in her 70s with acute or convalescent COVID-19. The CDR3 protein is CASSSGPGPPYGYTF. The CDR3 DNA reads TGTGCCAGTAGTTCCGGCCCAGGGCCCCCCTATGGCTACACCTTC.